This T cell receptor (beta chain) was captured in a study of OX40 agonist ivuxolimab in advanced cancers. In the case of this clone: Its specificity is not known.

Findings of the study overall: The CD4+ and CD8+ T cells in the blood had expanded clonally by week 6 at 0.1 to 3.0 mg/kg.

This CDR3 region has 12 residues. V was pared by 0 bases and J by 6 bases, with 6 bases between. The V gene's germline CDR1 is SGHKS and CDR2 YYEKEE (reference sequence). Produced via immunoSEQ multiplex PCR; TCRdb's table is partial and in-frame only. The repertoire has about 18,000 clones, about 84% of them found once; the top ten carry roughly 15%. The input for sequencing was CD4+ or CD8+ T cells sorted from blood, taken in a trial of the OX40 agonist ivuxolimab. This TCR was recovered from an adult with an advanced solid tumor such as melanoma, head and neck, liver or kidney cancer. The V and J genes are TRBV5-5 and TRBJ1-1; D is unresolved. The DNA of the CDR3 is TGTGCCAGCAGCTTGGTCTCCTCTGAAGCTTTCTTT. Translated, it gives CASSLVSSEAFF.